Sequencing of this TCR beta chain was carried out in a study of memory CD4+ T cells and cytomegalovirus serostatus. Study as a whole: This sample comes from healthy Belgian adults, under 10 CMV seropositive, 24 seronegative.

Clones were sequenced by immunoSEQ multiplex PCR, and TCRdb holds only the in-frame ones, with some missing. The table lists under 80,000 clones, under 80% of them singletons. The sort gate was single viable CD3+CD4+CD8-CD45RO+ cells for memory CD4+ T cells. The CDR3 covers 21 residues. Germline values: CDR1 LNHDA, CDR2 SQIVND (reference sequence). V gave up 6 bases and J gave up 1 base; unmatched junction bases: 24. The clonotype originates from an adult in good health and CMV-seropositive. Sequenced material: memory CD4+ T cells from blood. The chain is built from TRBV19 and TRBJ1-2; TRBD1 matches at 9 bases. The chain's CDR3 is CASRGQPGTGFGGGLNYGYTF. CDR3 DNA: TGTGCCAGTAGAGGACAGCCTGGGACAGGGTTCGGTGGGGGACTTAACTATGGCTACACCTTC.